This T cell receptor (beta chain) was identified during a study of control samples from healthy donors and cancer patients. Profiled with immunoSEQ multiplex PCR; TCRdb holds only in-frame clones, not every one. Among some 130,000 clones, over 85% were seen once, and the ten largest hold about 5.5%. V lost 3 bases to trimming and J lost 7 bases, with 9 bases between them. Germline CDR1 reads SNHLY; CDR2 reads FYNNEI. CDR3 length: 12 amino acids. This receptor was taken from a man between 18 and 35 years old in good health. V usage is TRBV2 and J usage is TRBJ1-2; D may be TRBD1 (5 bases). The sequenced sample consisted of blood. The CDR3 sequence: CASSDLGVGYTF. DNA for the CDR3: TGTGCCAGCAGTGATTTAGGGGTTGGCTACACCTTC.